This T cell receptor beta chain is drawn from a study of blood T cell repertoires in COVID-19. Study in general: Whether acute or convalescent, the COVID-19 samples came from the United States, Italy and Spain.

Original analysis: The authors estimated nucleated cell counts from reference gene primer amplification. This table comes from immunoSEQ multiplex PCR, and its TCRdb copy is limited to in-frame clones, with some not included. V and J calls and clone size are those listed in that table; D and trimming were worked out from the DNA. Of roughly 100,000 clones in the sample, just over 90% were seen once. This CDR3 has 13 residues. V lost 7 bases and J lost 8, with 17 bases in between. This TCR was recovered from a woman in her forties or fifties in a cohort sampled during active COVID-19. Sequenced input: peripheral blood. The rearrangement links TRBV12-3 or TRBV12-4 to TRBJ1-1; D may be TRBD1 (6 bases). The CDR3 DNA follows: TGTGCCAGCACCGGAAGGACAGTTGGCGAAGCTTTCTTT. Amino acid sequence: CASTGRTVGEAFF.